What follows are 30 T cell receptor beta chains derived from one specimen sequenced in a study of radiotherapy plus CTLA-4 blockade in lung cancer. Data came from immunoSEQ multiplex PCR; TCRdb stores just in-frame clones and leaves some out. The sample lists about 110,000 clones; about 80% were seen once. The starting material was peripheral blood, obtained from a patient treated with radiotherapy plus ipilimumab. The source is a human donor with non-small cell lung cancer that progressed on radiotherapy plus ipilimumab. Some clones in this sample may be carry-over from other donors' samples.

This chain connects TRBV29-1 to TRBJ1-3, with D perhaps TRBD1 (5 bases). Germline-derived CDR1 and CDR2 are SQVTM and ANQGSEA. Trimming shortened V by 6 bases and J by 2 bases, and 11 bases separated the two germline ends. This CDR3 has 13 residues. The chain's CDR3 is CSVSTATGNTIYF. The CDR3 DNA is TGCAGCGTATCGACAGCTACTGGAAACACCATATATTTT.

This chain joins TRBV15 and TRBJ2-3; D unresolved. Deletions cut 0 bases from V and 0 bases from J, with 7 bases between. Germline CDR1 and CDR2: LNHNV and YYDKDF (reference sequence). The CDR3 is made up of 15 amino acids. This CDR3 is CATSRDRDSTDTQYF. The CDR3 DNA reads as TGTGCCACCAGCAGAGATAGAGATAGCACAGATACGCAGTATTTT.

The chain employs TRBV28 and TRBJ1-5; no clear D gene. Trimming pared 6 bases from V and 6 bases from J, leaving 12 bases between. Per the germline V gene, CDR1 is MDHEN and CDR2 is SYDVKM. The CDR3 loop spans 13 amino acids. CDR3 region: CASRRVGFQPQHF. DNA for the CDR3: TGTGCCAGCAGGCGGGTGGGGTTTCAGCCCCAGCATTTT. Supplemented by reference TRBV28 and TRBJ1-5, the full variable domain reads DVKVTQSSRYLVKRTGEKVFLECVQDMDHENMFWYRQDPGLGLRLIYFSYDVKMKEKGDIPEGYSVSREKKERFSLILESASTNQTSMYLCASRRVGFQPQHFGDGTRLSIL.

The chain's CDR3 is CASSLDSSFEAFF. The CDR3 DNA reads TGTGCCAGCAGCTTAGATAGTAGTTTCGAAGCTTTCTTT. V is TRBV11-2 and J is TRBJ1-1; no firm D call. The length of the CDR3 is 13 residues. Trimming removed 0 bases at V and 8 bases at J, with 10 bases between. Germline CDR1 and CDR2: SGHAT and FQNNGV.

This chain uses TRBV7-9 with TRBJ1-2; a weak D match, TRBD1 (6 bases). CDR1 and CDR2 from the germline V gene are SEHNR and FQNEAQ (reference sequence). The CDR3 totals 17 residues. Trimming cost V 5 bases and J 6 bases, with 25 bases left between them. The DNA of the CDR3 is TGTGCCAGCAGCCCTGGACAGCATGCCGGGGGTCTCCATGGCTACACCTTC. Its protein product is CASSPGQHAGGLHGYTF.

This sequence joins TRBV7-8 and TRBJ1-1; 7 bases match TRBD1. The germline gives CDR1 SGHVS, CDR2 FQNEAQ. The CDR3 runs 15 residues. J was trimmed by 5 bases and V by 5 bases; bases with no gene match: 11. CDR3 amino acids: CASSHLRGRITEAFF. The CDR3 bases are TGTGCCAGCAGCCACTTGAGGGGGCGAATAACTGAAGCTTTCTTT.

The rearrangement joins TRBV9 to TRBJ2-1, with D possibly being TRBD2 (7 bases). Per germline, CDR1 SGDLS and CDR2 YYNGEE. V was trimmed by 4 bases and J by 7 bases, leaving 21 bases between them. The CDR3 totals 16 residues. This CDR3 reads CASSPSMGGLRNEQFF. In DNA form, the CDR3 reads TGTGCCAGCAGCCCCTCGATGGGGGGGCTGAGGAATGAGCAGTTCTTC.

This clone appeared a single time. The J gene is TRBJ2-7, the V gene TRBV7-9; 9 bases agree with TRBD1. Per the germline V gene, CDR1 is SEHNR and CDR2 is FQNEAQ (reference sequence). Germline trimming cut 8 bases from V and 3 bases from J; bases unmatched to any gene: 11. The CDR3 is 15 amino acids. DNA of the CDR3: TGTGCCAGCGAACTCCCCCTGGACAGGGGCTACGAGCAGTACTTC. Its protein is CASELPLDRGYEQYF.

The chain uses TRBV16 and TRBJ1-5; the D gene is possibly TRBD1 (5 bases). The germline V gene encodes CDR1 KGHSY and CDR2 FQNENV. The length of the CDR3 is 11 residues. V lost 0 bases, J lost 13 bases, and 7 bases lay in between. As DNA, the CDR3 is TGTGCCAGCAGCCAATCGGGGCCGCAGCATTTT. This encodes CASSQSGPQHF.

CDR3 loop: CASSLESGGDGYTF. The CDR3 DNA reads TGTGCCAGCAGCTTAGAGTCAGGGGGCGATGGCTACACCTTC. The V and J genes are TRBV7-9 and TRBJ1-2; TRBD1 aligns across 8 bases. V trimming: 1 base; J trimming: 6 bases; junction bases outside the gene matches: 4. The CDR3 runs to 14 residues. From germline, CDR1 is SEHNR and CDR2 FQNEAQ (reference sequence).

This clone was seen once. The V gene is TRBV9, the J gene TRBJ1-3, with D hard to call. This CDR3 is 14 amino acids long. The germline CDR1 and CDR2 sequences are SGDLS and YYNGEE. The V gene lost 4 bases and the J gene lost 0 bases, with 8 bases spanning the gap. CDR3 sequence: CASSQEYSGNTIYF. The CDR3 nucleotides read TGTGCCAGCAGCCAAGAGTACTCTGGAAACACCATATATTTT.

V is TRBV15 and J is TRBJ1-5, with D perhaps matching TRBD1 (6 bases). The ends were cut back, 1 base at V and 5 bases at J, with 12 bases in the middle. CDR1 is LNHNV, CDR2 YYDKDF, per germline (reference sequence). This CDR3 comprises 15 residues. The CDR3 loop is CATSRGGQSYQPQHF. The CDR3 bases are TGTGCCACCAGCAGAGGAGGACAGTCTTATCAGCCCCAGCATTTT.

V gene TRBV2 combines with J gene TRBJ1-2, with D unresolved. V was cut by 2 bases and J by 8 bases, with 18 bases left in between. The CDR3 sequence is 15 residues long. CDR1 is SNHLY and CDR2 is FYNNEI in the germline V gene. CDR3 bases: TGTGCCAGCAGTGAAAGGGTGGGCCCCGAGGGAGGCTACACCTTC. Encoded protein: CASSERVGPEGGYTF.

About this clone itself: Relative to the germline gene, one junction end is altered; a read error may explain this. The chain recombines TRBV13 with TRBJ2-6; D is ambiguous. The CDR3 contains 18 residues. The germline V gene encodes CDR1 PRHDT and CDR2 FYEKMQ (reference sequence). The CDR3 here is CASRVIQLSTSRANALTF. The CDR3 DNA reads as TGTGCCAGCAGAGTGATCCAGCTGAGTACAAGTCGGGCCAACGCCCTGACTTTC.

The CDR3, as DNA: TGTGCCAGCAGTTCGCCAGGGACGGGTGAAAAACTGTTTTTT. The encoded protein is CASSSPGTGEKLFF. The chain couples TRBV28 to TRBJ1-4, with D possibly TRBD1 on 5 matching bases. The CDR3 length is 14 residues. Germline V gene lookup returns CDR1 MDHEN and CDR2 SYDVKM. V was clipped by 4 bases and J by 7 bases, with 13 bases between them.

The CDR3 sequence: CASSLWGTGVYTGELFF. CDR3 DNA sequence: TGTGCCAGCAGTTTATGGGGGACAGGGGTTTACACCGGGGAGCTGTTTTTT. J is TRBJ2-2 and V is TRBV28; 10 nucleotides match TRBD1. CDR3 length equals 17 residues. Trimming removed 0 bases from V and 3 bases from J; junction bases left unmatched: 4. In germline, CDR1 is MDHEN, CDR2 SYDVKM.

The chain uses TRBV29-1 and TRBJ1-5, with D uncertain. There are 16 residues in the CDR3. Trimming shortened V by 3 bases and J by 4 bases, and 19 bases separated the two germline ends. Looked up from germline, CDR1 is SQVTM and CDR2 is ANQGSEA. CDR3 amino acids: CSVEVPGGPFNQPQHF. The CDR3, as DNA: TGCAGCGTTGAGGTTCCCGGCGGACCGTTTAATCAGCCCCAGCATTTT.

This chain uses TRBV5-6 with TRBJ2-3, with D unclear. Germline lookup yields CDR1 SGHDT and CDR2 YYEEEE. Trimming cost V 0 bases and J 3 bases, with 5 bases left between them. The CDR3 runs 13 residues. This CDR3 is CASSLAATDTQYF. The DNA of the CDR3 is TGTGCCAGCAGCTTGGCAGCAACAGATACGCAGTATTTT.

J is TRBJ2-2 and V is TRBV7-3, with D perhaps TRBD2 (6 bases). Trimming left V 0 bases short and J 0 bases short, with 11 bases between. From germline, CDR1 is SGHTA and CDR2 FQGTGA. This CDR3 has 17 amino acids. DNA of the CDR3: TGTGCCAGCAGCTTAACGCGGGACCTCGCGAACACCGGGGAGCTGTTTTTT. Translation gives CASSLTRDLANTGELFF.

V usage is TRBV6-6 and J usage is TRBJ1-2, with D unclear. CDR3 length: 13 residues. Germline V gives CDR1 MNHNY, CDR2 SVGAGI (reference sequence). The V and J ends lost 1 base and 7 bases respectively, with 10 bases between them. CDR3 DNA: TGTGCCAGCAGTTACTGGAATGGGTCTGGCTACACCTTC. It specifies CASSYWNGSGYTF.

The chain uses TRBV9 and TRBJ1-1; D is perhaps TRBD1 (5 bases). Trimming left V 0 bases short and J 2 bases short, with 11 bases between. CDR1 SGDLS and CDR2 YYNGEE come from the germline V gene. The CDR3 loop spans 15 amino acids. CDR3 in amino acids: CASSVVKQDNTEAFF. The CDR3 coding sequence is TGTGCCAGCAGCGTAGTGAAACAGGATAACACTGAAGCTTTCTTT. Using reference TRBV9 and TRBJ1-1 for the parts outside the CDR3, the full variable domain is DSGVTQTPKHLITATGQRVTLRCSPRSGDLSVYWYQQSLDQGLQFLIQYYNGEERAKGNILERFSAQQFPDLHSELNLSSLELGDSALYFCASSVVKQDNTEAFFGQGTRLTVV.

This clone was seen once. The V gene is TRBV6-5, the J gene TRBJ1-2; 7 nucleotides agree with TRBD1. V was pared by 5 bases and J by 4 bases, with 4 bases of the junction left unmatched. The CDR3 runs 13 residues. Per the germline V gene, CDR1 is MNHEY and CDR2 is SVGAGI. In DNA, the CDR3 is TGTGCCAGCAGTCGACAGGGAAGCTATGGCTACACCTTC. It encodes CASSRQGSYGYTF.

This clone was recorded at least ten times. The CDR3 DNA reads as TGCGCCAGCAGCCAAGATCCCAGGGCGGACACCGGGGAGCTGTTTTTT. It encodes CASSQDPRADTGELFF. The chain couples TRBV4-3 to TRBJ2-2, with a possible D match to TRBD1 (5 bases). With 0 bases removed from V and 3 bases from J, the gap between germline ends came to 11 bases. CDR3 length equals 16 residues. Germline V gene sequence: CDR1 LGHNA, CDR2 YSLEER.

This clone was seen only a few times. CDR3 sequence (DNA): TGTGCCAGCAGCTCCCACGGACGGACGTATGGCTACACCTTC. It is translated as CASSSHGRTYGYTF. The J gene is TRBJ1-2, the V gene TRBV7-2; D not certain. The V gene's germline CDR1 is SGHTA and CDR2 FQGNSA. The CDR3 is 14 amino acids. The germline V and J ends were trimmed by 4 bases and 5 bases, with 14 bases remaining between them. The entire variable domain, with the rest obtained from reference TRBV7-2 and TRBJ1-2, is as follows: GAGVSQSPSNKVTEKGKDVELRCDPISGHTALYWYRQSLGQGLEFLIYFQGNSAPDKSGLPSDRFSAERTGGSVSTLTIQRTQQEDSAVYLCASSSHGRTYGYTFGSGTRLTVV.

As for this clone: An end of the junction differs from the germline gene, which may be a read error. This chain uses TRBV5-4 with TRBJ2-3; D is perhaps TRBD2 (7 bases). Germline V gene data show CDR1 as SGHNT and CDR2 as YYREEE (reference sequence). There are 15 residues in the CDR3. CDR3 amino acids: CASTLGGRGTDTQYF. The CDR3 bases are TGTGCCAGCACCTTGGGGGGGCGCGGCACAGATACGCAGTATTTT.

This clone has a single count. V gene TRBV15 combines with J gene TRBJ1-1, with D uncertain. This CDR3 is 12 amino acids long. With 3 bases removed from V and 11 bases from J, the gap between germline ends came to 13 bases. Germline V gene sequence: CDR1 LNHNV, CDR2 YYDKDF (reference sequence). This CDR3 is CATSSRPGGAFF. Written as DNA, the CDR3 is TGTGCCACCAGCAGCAGGCCCGGAGGGGCTTTCTTT.

The CDR3 spells CASSLQRETQYF. CDR3 DNA: TGTGCCAGCAGCTTACAACGAGAGACCCAGTACTTC. V usage is TRBV7-2 and J usage is TRBJ2-5, with D unclear. The CDR3 is 12 amino acids. The V and J ends lost 2 bases and 4 bases respectively, with 5 bases between them. Germline V gene sequence: CDR1 SGHTA, CDR2 FQGNSA.

Here the CDR3 DNA reads TGTGCCAGTAGTATACCGGGGTACGATCAGCCCCAGCATTTT. Its protein product is CASSIPGYDQPQHF. The rearrangement joins TRBV19 to TRBJ1-5; D remains unclear. Trimming cost V 2 bases and J 5 bases, with 10 bases left between them. CDR3 length: 14 amino acids. Germline CDR1 is LNHDA and CDR2 is SQIVND (reference sequence).

The CDR3 nucleotides are TGTGCCAGCAGCGCAGGGACAGGGGGCAACACAGATACGCAGTATTTT. Its translation is CASSAGTGGNTDTQYF. The chain couples TRBV11-3 to TRBJ2-3, with 12 bases identical to TRBD1. The J segment lost 2 bases and the V segment lost 5 bases, leaving 5 bases of the junction unmatched. This CDR3 is 16 amino acids long. Germline CDR1 SGHNT, CDR2 YENEEA.

The chain has TRBV6-1 and TRBJ1-1, with TRBD1 as a possible D gene (5 bases). The V end lost 4 bases, the J end lost 3 bases, and 12 bases lay between the germline ends. This CDR3 comprises 14 residues. Germline V gives CDR1 MNHNS, CDR2 SASEGT. DNA of the CDR3: TGTGCCAGCAGTGGAAACAACAGGTACACTGAAGCTTTCTTT. Translating gives CASSGNNRYTEAFF.